A single TCR beta chain is shown here with its context. No antigen is known for it. The data belong to a study of immune evolution from preneoplasia to lung adenocarcinoma. Across the study: HLA loss of heterozygosity: 6% to 7.5% AIS, about 15% MIA, about 35% ADC, none AAH.

The CDR3 is 13 amino acids. The ends were cut back, 1 base at V and 4 bases at J, with 8 bases in the middle. The germline gives CDR1 SGHRS, CDR2 YFSETQ. The repertoire was sequenced with immunoSEQ multiplex PCR; TCRdb's copy has only in-frame clones and lacks some. This sample has roughly 21,000 clones; approximately 71% occur once, and the top ten carry around 5.2%. General study points: Normal lung had highest clonality; later lesions appeared denser, more diverse.

The chain carries TRBV5-1 and TRBJ1-2, with D possibly matching TRBD1 (6 bases). The receptor was derived from a person aged 60 to 70 with lung adenocarcinoma. Material for sequencing was FFPE invasive lung adenocarcinoma tissue. The CDR3 bases are TGCGCCAGCAGCTTGAGGGGGATCTATGGCTACACCTTC. Protein: CASSLRGIYGYTF.